A single sample gave rise to the 2 T cell receptor beta chains below, sequenced in a study of blood T cells in healthy people across ages. The use of a sample-barcoded 5' primer and a J-beta primer mix characterized a second PCR of about 6 to 12 cycles. From the 5' RACE reads, TCRdb called clonotypes with MiXCR, one entry per CDR3 protein. The sample yields 700,000 to 900,000 distinct CDR3 sequences, less than 70% seen once. Sequences were obtained from blood. All receptors derive from a man older than 75 in good health.

In this sample, this clonotype turned up many times. The chain has TRBV20-1 and TRBJ1-5, with D possibly being TRBD1 (5 bases). The CDR3 sequence is 15 residues long. Germline V gene data show CDR1 as DFQATT and CDR2 as SNEGSKA (reference sequence). The V gene lost 5 bases and the J gene lost 7 bases, with 21 bases spanning the gap. CDR3 sequence reads: CSAPSGRGHRQPQHF. CDR3 nucleotide sequence: TGCAGTGCTCCATCGGGGAGGGGTCATCGACAGCCCCAGCATTTT.

The chain carries TRBV6-1 and TRBJ2-4; TRBD2 agrees at 8 bases. The DNA end favors TRBJ2-7, so the J call may be wrong. The germline V gene encodes CDR1 MNHNS and CDR2 SASEGT. This CDR3 is 14 amino acids long. CDR3 sequence reads: CASKRTSQTYEQYF. CDR3 DNA: TGTGCCAGTAAGAGGACTAGCCAAACTTACGAGCAGTACTTC.